This TCR beta chain was recorded in a study of blood T cell repertoires in COVID-19. Here immunoSEQ multiplex PCR was the method, and the copy in TCRdb shows in-frame clones only, minus some. Of about 110,000 clones listed, approximately 69% are singletons. CDR3 length: 14 amino acids. Germline CDR1 reads MNHEY; CDR2 reads SMNVEV (reference sequence). V dropped 8 bases and J dropped 2; count of bases not matched to a gene: 6. This clone has only a few counts. This chain connects TRBV27 to TRBJ2-1; 7 nucleotides line up with TRBD2. The sequence came from a man aged 80 or over with acute or convalescent COVID-19. Input material: peripheral blood. The CDR3 bases are TGTGCCAGCGGAGCTAGCGGTCCCTACAATGAGCAGTTCTTC. As protein: CASGASGPYNEQFF.